The clone carrying this T cell receptor (beta chain) was seen more than once but under ten times. Healthy Caucasian individuals from Russia aged 6 to 90 served as donors. Germline loops: CDR1 MDHEN, CDR2 SYDVKM. The CDR3 is 14 residues long. V dropped 2 bases and J dropped 3 bases, with 9 bases sitting between them. This sample was included in a study of blood T cells in healthy people across ages. Using a J-beta primer mix together with a sample-barcoded 5' primer, a second PCR was run for about 7 to 12 cycles. TCRdb fed the 5' RACE reads into MiXCR, producing one record per CDR3 protein. The sample yields around 2 million distinct CDR3 sequences, about two fifths seen once.

Input material: blood. The V call is TRBV28, the J call TRBJ2-3; D unresolved. This TCR was sampled from a human donor in good health. Here the CDR3 DNA reads TGTGCCAGCAGTTTAATTGGCAGGACAGATACGCAGTATTTT. It translates to CASSLIGRTDTQYF.